These 6 T cell receptor beta chains share one sample of origin, sequenced in a study of shared clonotypes between healthy human individuals. This table comes from immunoSEQ multiplex PCR, and its TCRdb copy is limited to in-frame clones, with some not included. Of over 950,000 clones listed, 70% to 85% are singletons. Input material: memory CD4+ T cells from PBMCs. The sample's subset: CD45RA-negative fraction. The receptors here all came from a young man in good health. Some clones in this sample may be carry-over from other donors' samples.

This chain connects TRBV7-3 to TRBJ1-1; 8 positions match TRBD1. Trimming took 5 bases from V and 4 from J; bases not matched to a gene: 6. Looked up from germline, CDR1 is SGHTA and CDR2 is FQGTGA. The CDR3 is 14 residues long. The chain's CDR3 is CASSNRTGRTEAFF. CDR3 nucleotides: TGTGCCAGCAGCAATCGGACAGGGCGCACTGAAGCTTTCTTT.

J is TRBJ2-7 and V is TRBV28, with D perhaps TRBD1 (7 bases). The V end was cut by 7 bases, the J end by 2 bases, with 18 bases between. CDR3 length: 15 residues. Germline CDR1 MDHEN, CDR2 SYDVKM. CDR3 DNA sequence: TGTGCCAGCATTGCCGGCGCGGGGACAGCCTACGAGCAGTACTTC. This encodes CASIAGAGTAYEQYF.

The chain combines TRBV7-8 with TRBJ2-3; 9 nucleotides align to TRBD2. The germline gives CDR1 SGHVS, CDR2 FQNEAQ. V lost 3 bases to trimming and J lost 1 base; unmatched junction nucleotides: 2. The CDR3 sequence is 15 residues long. The CDR3 reads CASSFWTSGTDTQYF. For the CDR3, the DNA is TGTGCCAGCAGCTTCTGGACTAGCGGCACAGATACGCAGTATTTT.

The chain carries TRBV28 and TRBJ1-4; D is unresolved. The CDR3 has 15 residues. The V and J ends lost 8 bases and 8 bases respectively, with 21 bases between them. Germline V lookup: CDR1 MDHEN, CDR2 SYDVKM. CDR3 sequence (DNA): TGTGCCAGCCGAAACGGAGACAACCTTGGGGAAAAACTGTTTTTT. Translated: CASRNGDNLGEKLFF.

The CDR3 DNA reads TGTGCCAGCAGCCAAGTGGGGCGTTATGGCTACACCTTC. It is translated as CASSQVGRYGYTF. J is TRBJ1-2 and V is TRBV4-2; the D gene is possibly TRBD1 (5 bases). CDR1 is LGHNA and CDR2 is YNFKEQ in the germline V gene. V was trimmed by 1 base and J by 5 bases, leaving 8 bases between them. This CDR3 spans 13 amino acids.

V and J are TRBV7-3 and TRBJ2-1; no clear D. In germline, CDR1 is SGHTA, CDR2 FQGTGA. With 2 bases removed from V and 0 bases from J, the gap between germline ends came to 11 bases. The CDR3 runs 16 residues. The CDR3 spells CASSLFPKSSYNEQFF. CDR3 bases: TGTGCCAGCAGCTTATTCCCCAAGAGCTCCTACAATGAGCAGTTCTTC. The complete variable domain, with remaining parts taken from reference TRBV7-3 and TRBJ2-1, reads GAGVSQTPSNKVTEKGKYVELRCDPISGHTALYWYRQSLGQGPEFLIYFQGTGAADDSGLPNDRFFAVRPEGSVSTLKIQRTERGDSAVYLCASSLFPKSSYNEQFFGPGTRLTVL.